A selection of T cell receptor beta chains follows, all from one sample in a study of T cells after yellow fever vaccination. TCRdb re-derived calls from the 5' RACE reads in MiXCR, one entry per CDR3 protein. The data contain approximately 350,000 distinct CDR3 sequences, around a tenth of them singletons. Specimen: PBMCs, collected on the day of the first yellow fever vaccination. All receptors come from a man between 18 and 29 years old who received the YFV17D yellow fever vaccine. Each CDR3 is given with its conserved first and last residue. Fields, in order: V gene, D gene, clone size, J gene, CDR3 DNA, CDR3 protein. The D gene is left open where the match is weak. Clone size is stated in some rows and not others, as once, few, many or a class when expanded.

TRBV7-9,NA,NA,TRBJ2-3,TGTGCCAGCAGCACTAATCCCGAGGATACGCAGTATTTT,CASSTNPEDTQYF
TRBV11-2,NA,few,TRBJ2-3,TGTGCCAGCAGTTCGCCGGAGGGCATGTTTAGGGATACGCAGTATTTT,CASSSPEGMFRDTQYF
TRBV5-1,TRBD2,few,TRBJ2-3,TGCGCCAGCAGCCGGACTAGCGGACATAGCACAGATACGCAGTATTTT,CASSRTSGHSTDTQYF
TRBV7-2,NA,NA,TRBJ1-4,TGTGCCAGCAGCGAACGGGGGGGCAGGAATGAAAAACTGTTTTTT,CASSERGGRNEKLFF
TRBV4-2,NA,many,TRBJ2-5,TGTGCCAGCAGCCAAGAGGAGGCTTACCAAGAGACCCAGTACTTC,CASSQEEAYQETQYF
TRBV5-1,TRBD1,NA,TRBJ1-1,TGCGCCAGCAGTCCTACACAGGGGGTAGGCACTGAAGCTTTCTTT,CASSPTQGVGTEAFF
TRBV11-2,TRBD1,NA,TRBJ2-5,TGTGCCAGCAGCTCAATCCGACAGGGCACCGCAAGGACCCAGTACTTC,CASSSIRQGTARTQYF
TRBV6-5,NA,few,TRBJ1-2,TGTGCCAGCAGTTACGGTTTGGGATGGGTTAACTATGGCTACACCTTC,CASSYGLGWVNYGYTF
TRBV20-1,TRBD1,NA,TRBJ1-6,TGCAGTGGCCAAGACAGGGGCGCCCACGATTCACCCCTCCACTTT,CSGQDRGAHDSPLHF
TRBV7-2,TRBD1,NA,TRBJ1-2,TGTGCCAGCAGCTCCGGATGGGACAGGGGGGACTATGGCTACACCTTC,CASSSGWDRGDYGYTF
TRBV7-9,TRBD1,few,TRBJ1-2,TGTGCCAGCAGCCCCCAGGGACAGACACTATATGGCTACACCTTC,CASSPQGQTLYGYTF
TRBV2,NA,NA,TRBJ2-5,TGTGCCAGCATCCTCAGGGGCTCCGGGGAGACCCAGTACTTC,CASILRGSGETQYF
TRBV12-3/TRBV12-4,NA,NA,TRBJ1-1,TGTGCCAGCAGTTTAAACGCTGAAGCTTTCTTT,CASSLNAEAFF
TRBV3-1,NA,few,TRBJ1-1,TGTGCCAGCAGCCAAGGGGCGGGTGAAGCTTTCTTT,CASSQGAGEAFF
TRBV5-1,NA,NA,TRBJ2-3,TGCGCCAGCAGCGTCATGGGGGGAACAGATACGCAGTATTTT,CASSVMGGTDTQYF
TRBV4-3,NA,few,TRBJ2-1,TGCGCCAGCAGCGCTAGGGCAGCCAACAATGAGCAGTTCTTC,CASSARAANNEQFF
TRBV18,NA,NA,TRBJ1-3,TGTGCCAGCTCACACCCCGGGACGACTGGAAACACCATATATTTT,CASSHPGTTGNTIYF
TRBV7-9,NA,NA,TRBJ2-3,TGTGCCAGCAGTCCGGGGCTGGGGCGAATCACAGATACGCAGTATTTT,CASSPGLGRITDTQYF
TRBV6-1,TRBD1,NA,TRBJ2-6,TGTGCCAGCAGTCGACAGGGGGTCCCTGGTGGGGCCAACGTCCTGACTTTC,CASSRQGVPGGANVLTF